Listed here are 25 T cell receptor beta chains from one sample, sequenced in a study of blood T cell repertoires in COVID-19. The assay was immunoSEQ multiplex PCR, and TCRdb's table has in-frame clones only and misses some. The table records 200,000 to 250,000 clones, 75% to 90% of them present only once. The sample was peripheral blood. The receptor set was obtained from a woman between 25 and 40 years old who had recovered from COVID-19.

This rearrangement joins TRBV2 to TRBJ1-1; the match to TRBD1 covers 9 bases. The V gene end was trimmed by 6 bases and the J gene end by 8 bases; junction bases not matched to a gene: 13. CDR3 length: 15 residues. Per the germline V gene, CDR1 is SNHLY and CDR2 is FYNNEI. The CDR3 DNA sequence: TGTGCCAGCAGGGCAATAAGGACAGGGGTTAGGGAAGCTTTCTTT. It is translated as CASRAIRTGVREAFF.

The V call is TRBV7-9, the J call TRBJ2-2, with 7 bases identical to TRBD2. V was pared by 5 bases and J by 0 bases, with 9 bases of the junction left unmatched. This CDR3 has 17 amino acids. CDR1 SEHNR and CDR2 FQNEAQ come from the germline V gene (reference sequence). The CDR3 nucleotides are TGTGCCAGCAGCCAAGAAGGGACTACTACGAACACCGGGGAGCTGTTTTTT. Protein product: CASSQEGTTTNTGELFF. The entire variable domain, with the rest obtained from reference TRBV7-9 and TRBJ2-2, is as follows: DTGVSQNPRHKITKRGQNVTFRCDPISEHNRLYWYRQTLGQGPEFLTYFQNEAQLEKSRLLSDRFSAERPKGSFSTLEIQRTEQGDSAMYLCASSQEGTTTNTGELFFGEGSRLTVL.

This clone appeared a single time. V is TRBV11-3 and J is TRBJ2-2; 9 bases fit TRBD1. The CDR3 covers 15 residues. With 8 bases clipped from V and 5 bases from J, the junction kept 9 bases outside the gene matches. The germline gives CDR1 SGHNT, CDR2 YENEEA. The CDR3 region has the DNA TGTGCCAGCGGTCTCGGGGACAGGGCTACCGGGGAGCTGTTTTTT. It codes for CASGLGDRATGELFF.

The V gene is TRBV15, the J gene TRBJ1-3; D ambiguous. V lost 2 bases, J lost 0 bases, and 17 bases lay in between. CDR3 length: 18 amino acids. CDR1 LNHNV and CDR2 YYDKDF come from the germline V gene (reference sequence). CDR3 nucleotides: TGTGCCACCAGCAGATGGTCCCCGACTGTGAGCTCTGGAAACACCATATATTTT. Translation gives CATSRWSPTVSSGNTIYF.

The chain carries TRBV5-5 and TRBJ2-3; 7 nucleotides line up with TRBD1. CDR1 is SGHKS and CDR2 is YYEKEE in the germline V gene (reference sequence). After removal of 0 bases from V and 2 bases from J, the junction contained 12 bases not matched to a gene. The CDR3 is made up of 18 amino acids. The CDR3 DNA reads as TGTGCCAGCAGCTTGGTCCGGCAGGGGGTAGATCCCACAGATACGCAGTATTTT. Translation: CASSLVRQGVDPTDTQYF.

The chain couples TRBV12-3 or TRBV12-4 to TRBJ2-5; D not certain. The CDR3 is 11 amino acids. V was cut by 5 bases and J by 5 bases, with 6 bases left in between. DNA of the CDR3: TGTGCCAGCAGTCCTCCGGAGACCCAGTACTTC. Its protein product is CASSPPETQYF.

The chain links TRBV6-5 to TRBJ1-6; 8 bases are shared with TRBD1. Germline CDR1 and CDR2: MNHEY and SVGAGI. Losses at the gene ends were 5 bases for V and 6 bases for J; bases not matched to a gene: 6. CDR3 length: 15 amino acids. The CDR3 sequence: CASSSVDRVNSPLHF. CDR3 in DNA: TGTGCCAGCAGTAGCGTGGACAGGGTTAATTCACCCCTCCACTTT.

The chain employs TRBV4-2 and TRBJ2-5, with 15 bases fitting TRBD2. Trimming cost V 2 bases and J 4 bases; bases outside gene matches: 17. Germline V gives CDR1 LGHNA, CDR2 YNFKEQ. The CDR3 contains 21 residues. The CDR3 here is CASSQFLRPGLAGGVGETQYF. CDR3 in DNA: TGTGCCAGCAGCCAATTTTTGAGGCCGGGACTAGCGGGGGGAGTAGGAGAGACCCAGTACTTC.

This chain uses TRBV19 with TRBJ2-7; 7 bases are shared with TRBD1. Trimming took 3 bases from V and 7 from J; bases not matched to a gene: 9. Germline V CDR1 and CDR2: LNHDA, SQIVND (reference sequence). The CDR3 is made up of 14 amino acids. Written as DNA, the CDR3 is TGTGCCAGTAGTATGGGGGTGGACAGGCCAGAGCAGTACTTC. It specifies CASSMGVDRPEQYF.

This chain connects TRBV19 to TRBJ2-4, with TRBD1 identical over 9 bases. V gave up 1 base and J gave up 9 bases; unmatched junction bases: 1. The CDR3 is 13 amino acids. CDR1 LNHDA and CDR2 SQIVND come from the germline V gene (reference sequence). As DNA, the CDR3 is TGTGCCAGTAGTATAGGGGACAGGGCCATTCAGTACTTC. This codes for CASSIGDRAIQYF.

This clone was recorded a few times. CDR3 coding DNA: TGTGCCAGCAGAGCCGGACAGGGGAACTATGGCTACACCTTC. This encodes CASRAGQGNYGYTF. The gene calls are TRBV2 and TRBJ1-2, with 9 bases fitting TRBD1. V shed 6 bases and J 2 bases; nucleotides not matched to a gene: 4. This CDR3 region has 14 residues. Germline assignment: CDR1 SNHLY and CDR2 FYNNEI.

To note about this clone: Other DNA variants within this sample encode the same CDR3. The rearrangement uses TRBV2 and TRBJ1-1; 7 bases fit TRBD1. Germline values: CDR1 SNHLY, CDR2 FYNNEI. The CDR3 is 13 amino acids. V lost 6 bases, J lost 0 bases, and 1 base stayed unmatched. The CDR3 sequence: CASRGQLNTEAFF. Here the CDR3 DNA reads TGTGCCAGCAGGGGACAGTTGAACACTGAAGCTTTCTTT.

The rearrangement links TRBV7-9 to TRBJ1-4; D is possibly TRBD1 (6 bases). CDR1 SEHNR and CDR2 FQNEAQ come from the germline V gene (reference sequence). The CDR3 is 17 amino acids. Trimming removed 4 bases at V and 4 bases at J, with 19 bases between. CDR3 DNA sequence: TGTGCCAGCAGCTCTAGCTTGTGGACAGCAGTTAATGAAAAACTGTTTTTT. As protein: CASSSSLWTAVNEKLFF.

V is TRBV5-4 and J is TRBJ2-6, with D unclear. Trimming removed 4 bases from V and 4 bases from J, with 6 bases in between. Germline assignment: CDR1 SGHNT and CDR2 YYREEE (reference sequence). This CDR3 is built from 13 residues. CDR3 nucleotides: TGTGCCAGCAGCCCCGGGGGGGCCAACGTCCTGACTTTC. The encoded protein is CASSPGGANVLTF.

This clone showed up just once. The chain links TRBV24-1 to TRBJ2-7; 10 bases align to TRBD2. This CDR3 contains 13 residues. Germline V gives CDR1 KGHDR, CDR2 SFDVKD. V lost 6 bases to trimming and J lost 6 bases; unmatched junction nucleotides: 4. For the CDR3, the DNA is TGTGCCACCAGTAAAGCGGGGGGGGGCGAGCAGTACTTC. It encodes CATSKAGGGEQYF.

The chain has TRBV28 and TRBJ1-4, with a tentative D call TRBD1 (6 bases). The V end was cut by 5 bases, the J end by 10 bases, with 17 bases between. The CDR3 has 14 amino acids. Looked up from germline, CDR1 is MDHEN and CDR2 is SYDVKM. The CDR3 region has the DNA TGTGCCAGCAGTGGGGACATAGTTTCTCCAAAACTGTTTTTT. This encodes CASSGDIVSPKLFF.

The chain couples TRBV3-1 (or the pseudogene TRBV3-2) to TRBJ2-3, with TRBD2 identical over 9 bases. The germline V gene encodes CDR1 LGHDT and CDR2 YNNKEL (reference sequence). The CDR3 covers 15 residues. Trimming cost V 4 bases and J 3 bases; bases outside gene matches: 5. The CDR3 sequence: CASSRVAGETDTQYF. DNA of the CDR3: TGTGCCAGCAGCCGAGTAGCGGGGGAGACAGATACGCAGTATTTT.

This chain joins TRBV6-5 and TRBJ2-5; 10 nucleotides match TRBD2. V trimming: 6 bases; J trimming: 5 bases; junction bases outside the gene matches: 9. CDR3 length: 15 residues. The germline V gene has CDR1 MNHEY and CDR2 SVGAGI. The CDR3 protein is CASRGSGGAWETQYF. The CDR3 DNA reads TGTGCCAGCAGGGGCAGCGGGGGGGCTTGGGAGACCCAGTACTTC.

This clone was counted a few times. The chain employs TRBV2 and TRBJ2-1, with 8 bases matching TRBD2. The CDR3 is made up of 15 amino acids. The germline V gene has CDR1 SNHLY and CDR2 FYNNEI. V shed 6 bases and J 4 bases; nucleotides not matched to a gene: 8. The CDR3 loop is CASSGGAGAYNEQFF. CDR3 nucleotides: TGTGCCAGCAGCGGGGGGGCAGGGGCATACAATGAGCAGTTCTTC.

The chain combines TRBV12-3 or TRBV12-4 with TRBJ2-3; D not resolved. V was pared by 5 bases and J by 4 bases, with 10 bases between. This CDR3 spans 13 amino acids. This CDR3 reads CASSHRRPDTQYF. CDR3 nucleotide sequence: TGTGCCAGCAGTCACCGGAGACCAGATACGCAGTATTTT.

The CDR3 sequence is CASSLSRDRANEKLFF. The CDR3 nucleotides read TGCGCCAGCAGCTTGTCACGGGACAGGGCGAATGAAAAACTGTTTTTT. The V call is TRBV5-1, the J call TRBJ1-4, with TRBD1 matching over 9 bases. Germline CDR1 is SGHRS and CDR2 is YFSETQ. This CDR3 is built from 16 residues. Unmatched junction bases numbered 6, after V lost 1 base and J lost 5 bases.

The chain couples TRBV2 to TRBJ2-1; 10 positions agree with TRBD2. V lost 6 bases and J lost 0; bases outside the gene matches: 2. Germline CDR1 SNHLY, CDR2 FYNNEI. The CDR3 loop spans 15 amino acids. The CDR3 DNA reads TGTGCCAGCAGGGTAGCGGGGGGCTCCTACAATGAGCAGTTCTTC. It translates to CASRVAGGSYNEQFF.

The chain joins TRBV4-1 to TRBJ1-1; 7 bases map to TRBD1. The CDR3 spans 14 residues. V gave up 4 bases and J gave up 2 bases; unmatched junction bases: 4. Germline V gives CDR1 MGHRA, CDR2 YSYEKL. The CDR3 DNA reads TGCGCCAGCAGCCTACGACAGGGAAACACTGAAGCTTTCTTT. Encoded protein: CASSLRQGNTEAFF.

This chain links TRBV19 with TRBJ1-3; D is uncertain. V was trimmed by 7 bases and J by 8 bases, leaving 15 bases between them. This CDR3 comprises 13 residues. Germline V gene sequence: CDR1 LNHDA, CDR2 SQIVND (reference sequence). The CDR3 reads CASKTGPEDTIYF. CDR3 DNA sequence: TGTGCCAGTAAAACGGGCCCGGAGGACACCATATATTTT.

The CDR3 nucleotides are TGCGCCAGCAGCAGACCGGGACTAGCGGCAGGAGGCACAGATACGCAGTATTTT. This gives the protein CASSRPGLAAGGTDTQYF. The chain links TRBV5-1 to TRBJ2-3; 11 bases fit TRBD2. With 4 bases clipped from V and 1 base from J, the junction kept 11 bases outside the gene matches. Germline V lookup: CDR1 SGHRS, CDR2 YFSETQ. This CDR3 has 18 residues.